This T cell receptor beta chain was identified in a study of T cell therapy after organ transplantation. Turning to this clone: Its antigen is not identified.

Sequencing used immunoSEQ multiplex PCR; TCRdb keeps in-frame clones, though not all of them. Seen here are about 2,100 clones, 75% to 95% observed once, and the top ten hold roughly 19%. Trimming took 4 bases from V and 2 from J; bases not matched to a gene: 2. Germline CDR1 reads SGHDT; CDR2 reads YYEEEE. The CDR3 is 14 residues long. Sequencing was performed on CD8+ T cells from blood, taken before autologous CMV-specific T cell therapy. The chain employs TRBV5-6 and TRBJ1-5; 8 bases align to TRBD1. This TCR was sampled from a human patient who had received a solid organ transplant and had CMV disease. The CDR3 sequence is CASSGGQGNQPQHF. As DNA, the CDR3 is TGTGCCAGCAGCGGGGGACAGGGCAATCAGCCCCAGCATTTT.